Listed below are T cell receptor beta chains from one sample, sequenced in a study of human T cells and chemical hapten exposure. TCRdb called the RACE reads again in MiXCR, with one record for every CDR3 protein. This sample yields over 85,000 distinct CDR3 sequences, of which 11% are seen a single time; about 3.1% belongs to the top ten. Sample: whole blood, taken in connection with sensitization to the hapten diphenylcyclopropenone (DPC). These receptors all stem from a woman in her fifties or sixties with alopecia areata. Some clones in this sample may be carry-over from other donors' samples. Each CDR3 is given with its conserved first and last residue. A D gene is named only where the DNA matches it firmly. Clone size is given for some rows only: seen once, a few or many times, or a class if the clone is expanded.

cdr3_nt: TGTGCCAGCAGGATGAGACAGGGTAATTCACCCCTCCACTTT
cdr3_aa: CASRMRQGNSPLHF
clone_size: many
v_call: TRBV12-3/TRBV12-4
d_call: TRBD1
cdr3_length: 14
j_call: TRBJ1-6

cdr3_nt: TGTGCCACCAGCAGAGATCTTGGACCCTCGGCCCTCCACTTT
cdr3_aa: CATSRDLGPSALHF
clone_size: many
v_call: TRBV15
d_call: -
cdr3_length: 14
j_call: TRBJ1-6

cdr3_nt: TGTGCCGCCGCCGCGGGGGAGAGTAGGGATGAGCAGTTCTTC
cdr3_aa: CAAAAGESRDEQFF
clone_size: -
v_call: TRBV10-3
d_call: TRBD2
cdr3_length: 14
j_call: TRBJ2-1

cdr3_nt: TGTGCCAGCAGTTACTCGGAAAGCTCTGGGGCCAACGTCCTGACTTTC
cdr3_aa: CASSYSESSGANVLTF
clone_size: many
v_call: TRBV6-2/TRBV6-3
d_call: -
cdr3_length: 16
j_call: TRBJ2-6

cdr3_nt: TGTGCCAGCAGTGATCGGAGGTCCTACGAGCAGTACTTC
cdr3_aa: CASSDRRSYEQYF
clone_size: many
v_call: TRBV6-1
d_call: -
cdr3_length: 13
j_call: TRBJ2-7

cdr3_nt: TGTGCCAGCAAGGGAGCCCTGAATCAGCCCCAGCATTTT
cdr3_aa: CASKGALNQPQHF
clone_size: many
v_call: TRBV12-3/TRBV12-4
d_call: -
cdr3_length: 13
j_call: TRBJ1-5

cdr3_nt: TGTGCCATCAGTAGGAACGGGGCCGAAGAGACCCAGTACTTC
cdr3_aa: CAISRNGAEETQYF
clone_size: many
v_call: TRBV10-3
d_call: -
cdr3_length: 14
j_call: TRBJ2-5

cdr3_nt: TGTGCCAGCAGTTACTTGGACAACCGGCCCCAGCATTTT
cdr3_aa: CASSYLDNRPQHF
clone_size: many
v_call: TRBV6-2/TRBV6-3
d_call: -
cdr3_length: 13
j_call: TRBJ1-5

cdr3_nt: TGTGCTAGTGGTGTGGGACAGGGGCCAGATACGCAGTATTTT
cdr3_aa: CASGVGQGPDTQYF
clone_size: many
v_call: TRBV12-5
d_call: TRBD1
cdr3_length: 14
j_call: TRBJ2-3

cdr3_nt: TGTGCCAGCTCACCGGTAGTTGCCGGAGGAGAGACCCAGTACTTC
cdr3_aa: CASSPVVAGGETQYF
clone_size: few
v_call: TRBV18
d_call: -
cdr3_length: 15
j_call: TRBJ2-5

cdr3_nt: TGTGCCAGCAGCCCCTACAGGGGTTCGGTAGATACGCAGTATTTT
cdr3_aa: CASSPYRGSVDTQYF
clone_size: many
v_call: TRBV7-3
d_call: TRBD1
cdr3_length: 15
j_call: TRBJ2-3

cdr3_nt: TGCAGCGTTGGACGGGCATCGAGTGAGGGCTACACCTTC
cdr3_aa: CSVGRASSEGYTF
clone_size: few
v_call: TRBV29-1
d_call: -
cdr3_length: 13
j_call: TRBJ1-2

cdr3_nt: TGTGCCAGTAGTATATCCCGATACAGGGTTAGCAATCAGCCCCAGCATTTT
cdr3_aa: CASSISRYRVSNQPQHF
clone_size: -
v_call: TRBV19
d_call: -
cdr3_length: 17
j_call: TRBJ1-5

cdr3_nt: TGCAGTGCTAGAGGTTGGGGGGAAAGATCCTACGAGCAGTACTTC
cdr3_aa: CSARGWGERSYEQYF
clone_size: few
v_call: TRBV20-1
d_call: -
cdr3_length: 15
j_call: TRBJ2-7

cdr3_nt: TGTGCCAGTACGCCAGGGACAGGGCGATTATCCTACGAGCAGTACTTC
cdr3_aa: CASTPGTGRLSYEQYF
clone_size: many
v_call: TRBV19
d_call: TRBD1
cdr3_length: 16
j_call: TRBJ2-7

cdr3_nt: TGTGCCATCAGTGGACAGGGCAACTATGGCTACACCTTC
cdr3_aa: CAISGQGNYGYTF
clone_size: -
v_call: TRBV10-3
d_call: TRBD1
cdr3_length: 13
j_call: TRBJ1-2

cdr3_nt: TGTGCCAGCAGCCGACAAGATACGCAGTATTTT
cdr3_aa: CASSRQDTQYF
clone_size: few
v_call: TRBV7-9
d_call: -
cdr3_length: 11
j_call: TRBJ2-3

cdr3_nt: TGTGCCAGCAGTCCTGACCTAGCGGGGTCCCAAGAGACCCAGTACTTC
cdr3_aa: CASSPDLAGSQETQYF
clone_size: many
v_call: TRBV6-5
d_call: TRBD2
cdr3_length: 16
j_call: TRBJ2-5

cdr3_nt: TGTGCCAGCAGCTTAGCGGGCGGGACAGGGTACTACGAGCAGTACTTC
cdr3_aa: CASSLAGGTGYYEQYF
clone_size: -
v_call: TRBV7-9
d_call: TRBD1
cdr3_length: 16
j_call: TRBJ2-7

cdr3_nt: TGTGCCAGCAGATCAGGGGGCACGGCCGGGGAGCTGTTTTTT
cdr3_aa: CASRSGGTAGELFF
clone_size: -
v_call: TRBV28
d_call: TRBD1
cdr3_length: 14
j_call: TRBJ2-2

cdr3_nt: TGTGCCAGCAGTTCCGGGACAGGGGGCAGTGAGCAGTTCTTC
cdr3_aa: CASSSGTGGSEQFF
clone_size: -
v_call: TRBV27
d_call: TRBD1
cdr3_length: 14
j_call: TRBJ2-1

cdr3_nt: TGTGCCAGCAGTTACTCAGTACCTAATTCTGGAAACACCATATATTTT
cdr3_aa: CASSYSVPNSGNTIYF
clone_size: many
v_call: TRBV6-5
d_call: -
cdr3_length: 16
j_call: TRBJ1-3

cdr3_nt: TGTGCCAGCAGCTGGCTTTGGCGGGGGGATACGCAGTATTTT
cdr3_aa: CASSWLWRGDTQYF
clone_size: many
v_call: TRBV7-6
d_call: TRBD2
cdr3_length: 14
j_call: TRBJ2-3

cdr3_nt: TGTGCCAGCAGCGTGAGTAGCGGGGACTACGAGCAGTACTTC
cdr3_aa: CASSVSSGDYEQYF
clone_size: few
v_call: TRBV9
d_call: TRBD2
cdr3_length: 14
j_call: TRBJ2-7

cdr3_nt: TGCGCCAGCTTTCGGGACAGTAGAGAGACCCAGTACTTC
cdr3_aa: CASFRDSRETQYF
clone_size: many
v_call: TRBV5-1
d_call: TRBD1
cdr3_length: 13
j_call: TRBJ2-5

cdr3_nt: TGTGCCAGCAGGAGACAGGGATCTGATACCGGGGAGCTGTTTTTT
cdr3_aa: CASRRQGSDTGELFF
clone_size: -
v_call: TRBV6-1
d_call: TRBD1
cdr3_length: 15
j_call: TRBJ2-2

cdr3_nt: TGTGCCAGCAGTTGTACCTGCAGGGGCGATTATAGCAATCAGCCCCAGCATTTT
cdr3_aa: CASSCTCRGDYSNQPQHF
clone_size: many
v_call: TRBV6-4
d_call: -
cdr3_length: 18
j_call: TRBJ1-5

cdr3_nt: TGTGCCAGCAGCTTAGTAGGCGGGGAGCAGTTCTTC
cdr3_aa: CASSLVGGEQFF
clone_size: many
v_call: TRBV7-9
d_call: -
cdr3_length: 12
j_call: TRBJ2-1

cdr3_nt: TGTGCCAGCAGTTACTCTGGTATAGGGACAGGGGCCGAAAAACTGTTTTTT
cdr3_aa: CASSYSGIGTGAEKLFF
clone_size: -
v_call: TRBV6-5
d_call: TRBD1
cdr3_length: 17
j_call: TRBJ1-4

cdr3_nt: TGCGCCAGCAGCTTGGGGTCAGGGCTAGTTACTGAAGCTTTCTTT
cdr3_aa: CASSLGSGLVTEAFF
clone_size: many
v_call: TRBV5-1
d_call: -
cdr3_length: 15
j_call: TRBJ1-1

cdr3_nt: TGTGCCAGCAGCCGGGACAGGGGAACCTACAATGAGCAGTTCTTC
cdr3_aa: CASSRDRGTYNEQFF
clone_size: many
v_call: TRBV5-5
d_call: TRBD1
cdr3_length: 15
j_call: TRBJ2-1

cdr3_nt: TGTGCCAGCCCCCCCGGCAGGGGCAGGCAGCCCCAGCATTTT
cdr3_aa: CASPPGRGRQPQHF
clone_size: many
v_call: TRBV25-1
d_call: -
cdr3_length: 14
j_call: TRBJ1-5

cdr3_nt: TGTGCCAGCAGCTTAGCGGGACTAGCGGGGGCCTACGAGCAGTACTTC
cdr3_aa: CASSLAGLAGAYEQYF
clone_size: few
v_call: TRBV7-9
d_call: TRBD2
cdr3_length: 16
j_call: TRBJ2-7

cdr3_nt: TGCAGTGCTAGAGCCGCATCCGGGCGGAAACAGGGGGAAGGCGTTGGCTACACCTTC
cdr3_aa: CSARAASGRKQGEGVGYTF
clone_size: few
v_call: TRBV20-1
d_call: TRBD1
cdr3_length: 19
j_call: TRBJ1-2

cdr3_nt: TGTGCCAGCAGCCAAAGGATCTTGGCCTACACAGATACGCAGTATTTT
cdr3_aa: CASSQRILAYTDTQYF
clone_size: -
v_call: TRBV3-1
d_call: -
cdr3_length: 16
j_call: TRBJ2-3

cdr3_nt: TGTGCCAGCAGCTGGGGACAGGGGTCTAACTATGGCTACACCTTC
cdr3_aa: CASSWGQGSNYGYTF
clone_size: many
v_call: TRBV2
d_call: TRBD1
cdr3_length: 15
j_call: TRBJ1-2

cdr3_nt: TGTGCCAGCAGCGAGGGAACGGGACTAGCGGGTTGGAGGAATGAGCAGTTCTTC
cdr3_aa: CASSEGTGLAGWRNEQFF
clone_size: few
v_call: TRBV3-1
d_call: TRBD2
cdr3_length: 18
j_call: TRBJ2-1

cdr3_nt: TGCGCCAGCAGCCAATTGACAGGGGGTGGAGGAGGCAATCAGCCCCAGCATTTT
cdr3_aa: CASSQLTGGGGGNQPQHF
clone_size: many
v_call: TRBV4-1
d_call: TRBD1
cdr3_length: 18
j_call: TRBJ1-5

cdr3_nt: TGTGCCAGCTCACCAGGTCGGGACAGGGGGCGCCGAACTGAAGCTTTCTTT
cdr3_aa: CASSPGRDRGRRTEAFF
clone_size: -
v_call: TRBV18
d_call: TRBD1
cdr3_length: 17
j_call: TRBJ1-1

cdr3_nt: TGCGCCAGCAGCTCGGACTCCCCCTATGCTACTTTCTTT
cdr3_aa: CASSSDSPYATFF
clone_size: many
v_call: TRBV5-1
d_call: -
cdr3_length: 13
j_call: TRBJ1-1